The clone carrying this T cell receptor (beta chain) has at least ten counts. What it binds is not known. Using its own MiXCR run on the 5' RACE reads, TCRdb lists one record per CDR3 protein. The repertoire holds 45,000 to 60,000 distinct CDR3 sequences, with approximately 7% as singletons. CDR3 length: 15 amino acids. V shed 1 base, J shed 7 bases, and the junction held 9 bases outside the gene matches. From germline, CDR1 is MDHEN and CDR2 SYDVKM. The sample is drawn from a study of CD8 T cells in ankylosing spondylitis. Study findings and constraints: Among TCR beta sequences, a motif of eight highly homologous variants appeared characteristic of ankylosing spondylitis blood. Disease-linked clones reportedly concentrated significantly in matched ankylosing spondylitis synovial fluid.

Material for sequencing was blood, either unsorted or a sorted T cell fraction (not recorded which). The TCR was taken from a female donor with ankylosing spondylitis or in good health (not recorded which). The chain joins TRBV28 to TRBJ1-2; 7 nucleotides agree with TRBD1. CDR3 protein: CASSLYRGSSGGYTF. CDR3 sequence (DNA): TGTGCCAGCAGTTTATACAGGGGCAGCAGTGGTGGCTACACCTTC.